Listed below are T cell receptor beta chains from one sample, sequenced in a study of blood T cells in healthy people across ages. Each CDR3 protein gets one entry after TCRdb re-called the 5' RACE reads with MiXCR. The sample yields about 640,000 distinct CDR3 sequences, less than 45% seen once. Sequencing input: blood. Receptors originate from a man older than 75 in good health. Each CDR3 is given with its conserved first and last residue. The D gene is left open where the match is weak. Clone size appears in some rows only: once, few, many, or a class for an expanded clone.

size	D	V	J	DNA	CDR3
few	NA	TRBV28	TRBJ2-7	TGTGCCAGCAGTTTGGGTGGGAAGACCTACGAGCAGTACTTC	CASSLGGKTYEQYF
NA	NA	TRBV9	TRBJ2-1	TGTGCCAGCAGCGTAGCCGGGGCCCCGTGGAATGAGCAGTTCTTC	CASSVAGAPWNEQFF
many	NA	TRBV5-1	TRBJ2-1	TGCGCCAGCAGCTTGGTGTTGGCGGGGAAGGGTGAGCAGTTCTTC	CASSLVLAGKGEQFF
NA	TRBD2	TRBV7-2	TRBJ2-7	TGTGCCAGCAGCTTTGTCCCGGCGGGAGGTTTCAACGAGCAGTACTTC	CASSFVPAGGFNEQYF
NA	TRBD1	TRBV6-2/TRBV6-3	TRBJ1-1	TGTGCCAGCAGTTGGACAGGGGGCACGGGCACTGAAGCTTTCTTT	CASSWTGGTGTEAFF
few	TRBD1	TRBV5-1	TRBJ2-1	TGCGCCAGCAGCTTGTACCCGGGACAGGGCTACAATGAGCAGTTCTTC	CASSLYPGQGYNEQFF
NA	NA	TRBV5-1	TRBJ2-5	TGCGCCAGCGGTCTCGCGGGGTTAGAGACCCAGTACTTC	CASGLAGLETQYF
many	NA	TRBV28	TRBJ2-5	TGTGCCAGCAGTGCCCTCGAGGACCTCCAAGAGACCCAGTACTTC	CASSALEDLQETQYF
many	TRBD1	TRBV29-1	TRBJ2-7	TGCAGCGTTCTGGGGACAGGGGGCTACGAGCAGTACTTC	CSVLGTGGYEQYF
NA	NA	TRBV20-1	TRBJ1-4	TGCAGTGCGCGGCTTGACAGGGAAAAACTGTTTTTT	CSARLDREKLFF
few	NA	TRBV30	TRBJ2-7	TGTGCCTGGAAATTATCTGTGGCGGACTCCTACGAGCAGTACTTC	CAWKLSVADSYEQYF
NA	TRBD1	TRBV6-2/TRBV6-3	TRBJ2-7	TGTGCCAGCAGTTACGGGGGGACAGGGGATTACGAGCAGTACTTC	CASSYGGTGDYEQYF
NA	TRBD1	TRBV2	TRBJ2-5	TGTGCCAGCAGTGAATGGATACAGGGGGCAGGAAAGCAGTACTTC	CASSEWIQGAGKQYF
NA	TRBD1	TRBV24-1	TRBJ2-7	TGTGCCACCAGTGCCACAGGGACAGGGGCCTACGAGCAGTACTTC	CATSATGTGAYEQYF
NA	NA	TRBV7-6	TRBJ2-7	TGTGCCAGCACCCCAAGTGGGAGCGGATACAATGAGCAGTACTTC	CASTPSGSGYNEQYF
few	NA	TRBV27	TRBJ1-5	TGTGCCAGCAGTTTTATAGGGTACAATCAGCCCCAGCATTTT	CASSFIGYNQPQHF
few	TRBD1	TRBV5-1	TRBJ1-6	TGCGCCAGCAGCTCGGAATCCGGGACAGCTAATTCACCCCTCCACTTT	CASSSESGTANSPLHF
once	NA	TRBV28	TRBJ2-7	TGTACCAGCACCACCCCTCTGGACTCCTACGAGCAGTACTTC	CTSTTPLDSYEQYF
few	NA	TRBV4-1	TRBJ2-7	TGCGCCAGCAGCGGCAGAGCCTCCTACGAGCAGTACTTC	CASSGRASYEQYF
NA	NA	TRBV6-5	TRBJ1-5	TGTGCCAGCAGTTACGGACAGTATAGCAATCAGCCCCAGCATTTT	CASSYGQYSNQPQHF
few	NA	TRBV5-6	TRBJ2-5	TGTGCCAGCAGCTCACGATCAGGGTTTGAGACCCAGTACTTC	CASSSRSGFETQYF
NA	NA	TRBV7-2	TRBJ2-1	TGTGCCAGCAGATTCAGACAATACAATGAGCAGTTCTTC	CASRFRQYNEQFF
NA	TRBD1	TRBV6-2/TRBV6-3	TRBJ1-2	TGTGCCAGCAGTACCACCGCCGGGACAGTTTCTGGCTACACCTTC	CASSTTAGTVSGYTF
NA	NA	TRBV12-3/TRBV12-4	TRBJ2-7	TGTGCCAGCAGGATTAAGGCCCACGAGCAGTACTTC	CASRIKAHEQYF
NA	NA	TRBV20-1	TRBJ2-5	TGCAGTGCCACCATGTCGGAGACCCAGTACTTC	CSATMSETQYF
NA	NA	TRBV20-1	TRBJ2-1	TGCAGTGCTAGCGGGACGCCCTCCTACAATGAGCAGTTCTTC	CSASGTPSYNEQFF
many	TRBD2	TRBV7-2	TRBJ2-5	TGTGCCAGCAGCTTAAACCCTACGCTTACTAGCGGGAGTCGGACCCAGTACTTC	CASSLNPTLTSGSRTQYF
NA	TRBD1	TRBV7-8	TRBJ2-3	TGTGCCAGCAGCTTAGGATATTGGAGGACAGGGCGGACAGATACGCAGTATTTT	CASSLGYWRTGRTDTQYF
few	TRBD1	TRBV3-1	TRBJ2-5	TGTGCCAGCAGTCCCGGACAGGGGGCGCAGGAGACCCAGTACTTC	CASSPGQGAQETQYF
few	NA	TRBV27	TRBJ2-5	TGTGCCAGCAGCCTCGACAGGCTACAAGAGACCCAGTACTTC	CASSLDRLQETQYF
NA	NA	TRBV6-5	TRBJ2-5	TGTGCCAGCAGTTACGGGCTCTGGCAAGAGACCCAGTACTTC	CASSYGLWQETQYF
few	NA	TRBV29-1	TRBJ1-2	TGCAGCGTTGTTAGGGACCCCTCTGGCTACACCTTC	CSVVRDPSGYTF
few	NA	TRBV29-1	TRBJ2-4	TGCAGCGTTGGCTTCAACAGGAGGTACAATGAGCAGTACTTC	CSVGFNRRYNEQYF
NA	NA	TRBV27	TRBJ2-7	TGTGCCAGCAGATTAGACAGTTTTAACTCCTACGAGCAGTACTTC	CASRLDSFNSYEQYF
NA	NA	TRBV20-1	TRBJ2-5	TGCAGTGCTAGAGGGGCGGCTGCCGAGACCCAGTACTTC	CSARGAAAETQYF
many	TRBD1	TRBV6-5	TRBJ2-7	TGTGCCAGCAGAGCTGGACAGGGGATTTACGAGCAGTACTTC	CASRAGQGIYEQYF
NA	TRBD2	TRBV6-1	TRBJ2-7	TGCGCCAGCAGGACCCGCGGGACTAGCGGAGGGAGCTCCTACAATGAGCAGTACTTC	CASRTRGTSGGSSYNEQYF
few	NA	TRBV21-1	TRBJ2-7	TGTGCCAGCAGCAGGCTAGCGGGGGCTATCTACGAGCAGTACTTC	CASSRLAGAIYEQYF
few	NA	TRBV7-9	TRBJ2-7	TGTGCCAGCAGCTCCGGGGGCACCGGGGTCTCCTACGAGCAGTACTTC	CASSSGGTGVSYEQYF
NA	TRBD2	TRBV20-1	TRBJ2-3	TGCAGTGCTACGCCCAGGGGACTAGAGAGCACAGATACGCAGTATTTT	CSATPRGLESTDTQYF
NA	NA	TRBV7-3	TRBJ2-1	TGTGCCAGCAGCGATCAGCCGGGTCAGGGCGAGACCCAGTTCTTC	CASSDQPGQGETQFF
NA	TRBD2	TRBV7-2	TRBJ2-7	TGTGCCAGCAGCGGCCCCGGGACTAGGGGCTACGAGCAGTACTTC	CASSGPGTRGYEQYF
once	NA	TRBV3-1	TRBJ1-3	TGTGCCAGCAGCGCCAGAACTGGAAACACCATATATTTT	CASSARTGNTIYF
NA	TRBD2	TRBV10-3	TRBJ2-3	TGTGCCATCAGTGATGCTAGCGGGACGAGGACAGATACGCAGTATTTT	CAISDASGTRTDTQYF